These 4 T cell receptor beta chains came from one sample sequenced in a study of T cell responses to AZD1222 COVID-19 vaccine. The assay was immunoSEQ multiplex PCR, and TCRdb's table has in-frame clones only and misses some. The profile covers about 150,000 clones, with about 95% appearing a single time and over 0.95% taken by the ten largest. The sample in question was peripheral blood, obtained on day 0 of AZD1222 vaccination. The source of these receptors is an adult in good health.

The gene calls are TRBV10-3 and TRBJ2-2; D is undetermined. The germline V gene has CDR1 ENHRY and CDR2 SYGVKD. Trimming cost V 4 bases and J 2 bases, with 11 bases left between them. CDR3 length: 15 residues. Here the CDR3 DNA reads TGTGCCATCAGTGGTAGTCCGACTAACACCGGGGAGCTGTTTTTT. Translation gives CAISGSPTNTGELFF.

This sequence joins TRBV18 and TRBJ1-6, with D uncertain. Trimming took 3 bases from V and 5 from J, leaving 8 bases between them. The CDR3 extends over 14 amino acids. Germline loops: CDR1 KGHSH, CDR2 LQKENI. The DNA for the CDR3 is TGTGCCAGCTCACCTCAGCGGGATAATTCACCCCTCCACTTT. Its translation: CASSPQRDNSPLHF.

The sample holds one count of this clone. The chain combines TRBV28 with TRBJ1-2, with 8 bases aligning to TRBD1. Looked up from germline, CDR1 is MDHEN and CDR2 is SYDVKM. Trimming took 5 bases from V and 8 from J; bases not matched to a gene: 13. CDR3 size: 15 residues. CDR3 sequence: CASSPSVRGQQGYTF. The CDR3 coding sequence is TGTGCCAGCAGTCCCTCGGTCAGGGGGCAACAGGGCTACACCTTC.

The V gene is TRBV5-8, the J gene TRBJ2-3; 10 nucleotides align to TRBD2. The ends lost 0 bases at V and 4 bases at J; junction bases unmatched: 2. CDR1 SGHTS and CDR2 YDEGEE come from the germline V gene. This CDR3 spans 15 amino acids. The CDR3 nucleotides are TGTGCCAGCAGCTTGGCCAGCGGGGGGGCAGATACGCAGTATTTT. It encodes CASSLASGGADTQYF.